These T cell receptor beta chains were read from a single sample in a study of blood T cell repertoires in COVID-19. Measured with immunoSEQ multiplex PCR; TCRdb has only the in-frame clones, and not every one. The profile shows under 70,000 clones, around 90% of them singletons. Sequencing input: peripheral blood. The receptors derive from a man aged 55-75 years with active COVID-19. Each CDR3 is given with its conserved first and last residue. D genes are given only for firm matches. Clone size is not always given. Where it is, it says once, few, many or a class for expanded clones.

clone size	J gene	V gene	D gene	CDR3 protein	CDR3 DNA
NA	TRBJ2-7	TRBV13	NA	CASSLGSGGSLEQYF	TGTGCCAGCAGCCTAGGTTCTGGGGGGAGTTTAGAGCAGTACTTC
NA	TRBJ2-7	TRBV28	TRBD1	CASSFPAFRDSRLYEQYF	TGTGCCAGCAGTTTCCCCGCCTTCCGGGACAGTAGACTCTACGAGCAGTACTTC
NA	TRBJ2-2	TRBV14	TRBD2	CASSHPPQPSGRAGSVGELFF	TGTGCCAGCAGCCATCCCCCGCAGCCTAGCGGGAGGGCCGGGTCGGTCGGGGAGCTGTTTTTT
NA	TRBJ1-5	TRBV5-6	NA	CASSWGVRGGQPQHF	TGTGCCAGCAGCTGGGGGGTGAGGGGCGGGCAGCCCCAGCATTTT
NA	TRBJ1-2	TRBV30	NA	CAWSVGGFGFVQIYGYTF	TGTGCCTGGAGTGTAGGGGGTTTCGGTTTTGTTCAAATCTATGGCTACACCTTC
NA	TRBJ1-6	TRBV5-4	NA	CASSLERGNSPLHF	TGTGCCAGCAGCTTGGAAAGGGGGAATTCACCCCTCCACTTT
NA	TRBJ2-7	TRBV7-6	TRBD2	CASSQTSGPSYEQYF	TGTGCCAGCAGCCAGACTAGCGGCCCCTCCTACGAGCAGTACTTC
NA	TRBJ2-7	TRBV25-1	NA	CASRRLYEQYF	TGTGCCAGCAGGCGTCTCTACGAGCAGTACTTC
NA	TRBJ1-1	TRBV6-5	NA	CASSYWGGKDTEAFF	TGTGCCAGCAGTTACTGGGGGGGCAAGGACACTGAAGCTTTCTTT
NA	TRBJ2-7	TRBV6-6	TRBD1	CASSYDPRTGDEQYF	TGTGCCAGCAGTTACGATCCGCGGACAGGGGACGAGCAGTACTTC
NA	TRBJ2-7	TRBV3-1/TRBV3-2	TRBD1	CASRFGQGPGSSYEQYF	TGTGCCAGCAGATTTGGACAGGGGCCGGGGAGCTCCTACGAGCAGTACTTC
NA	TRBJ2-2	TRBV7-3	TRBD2	CASSLTSSGSMSGELFF	TGTGCCAGCAGCTTAACGTCTAGCGGGAGTATGTCCGGGGAGCTGTTTTTT
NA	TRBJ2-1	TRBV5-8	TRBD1	CASSAPGTVDNEQFF	TGTGCCAGCAGCGCCCCCGGGACAGTAGACAATGAGCAGTTCTTC
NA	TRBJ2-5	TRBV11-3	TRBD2	CASMGGAETQYF	TGTGCCAGCATGGGAGGGGCCGAGACCCAGTACTTC
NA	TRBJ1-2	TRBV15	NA	CATSGGDYGYTF	TGTGCCACCTCCGGGGGGGACTATGGCTACACCTTC
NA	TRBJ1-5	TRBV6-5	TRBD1	CASRKGQAYNQPQHF	TGTGCCAGCAGGAAGGGACAGGCTTACAATCAGCCCCAGCATTTT
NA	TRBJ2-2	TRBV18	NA	CASSPQGNTGELFF	TGTGCCAGCTCACCTCAGGGGAACACCGGGGAGCTGTTTTTT
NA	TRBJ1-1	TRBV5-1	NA	CASSLGRLDSTEAFF	TGCGCCAGCAGCTTGGGGAGGTTAGATAGCACTGAAGCTTTCTTT
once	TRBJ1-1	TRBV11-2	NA	CASRPTQGSLTEAFF	TGTGCCAGCAGGCCCACCCAGGGAAGTCTGACTGAAGCTTTCTTT
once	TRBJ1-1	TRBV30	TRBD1	CAWSRGTDTEAFF	TGTGCCTGGAGCCGGGGGACAGACACTGAAGCTTTCTTT
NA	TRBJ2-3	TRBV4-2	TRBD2	CASSQLAGGLSTDTQYF	TGTGCCAGCAGCCAATTAGCGGGAGGGCTCAGCACAGATACGCAGTATTTT
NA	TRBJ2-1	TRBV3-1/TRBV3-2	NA	CASSQALGAYNEQFF	TGTGCCAGCAGCCAAGCTCTCGGGGCCTACAATGAGCAGTTCTTC
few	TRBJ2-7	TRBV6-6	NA	CASNLGVSYEQYF	TGTGCCAGCAATCTGGGAGTATCCTACGAGCAGTACTTC
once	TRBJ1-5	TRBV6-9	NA	CASRSRGRVNQPQHF	TGTGCCAGCAGATCAAGGGGTCGAGTCAATCAGCCCCAGCATTTT
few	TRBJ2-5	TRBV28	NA	CASSLNGWETQYF	TGTGCCAGCAGTTTAAACGGGTGGGAGACCCAGTACTTC
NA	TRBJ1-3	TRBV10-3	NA	CAIKPSVSAGNTIYF	TGTGCCATCAAACCTTCGGTGAGCGCTGGAAACACCATATATTTT
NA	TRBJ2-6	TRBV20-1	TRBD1	CSASKGGVSSGANVLTF	TGCAGTGCTAGTAAAGGGGGCGTTAGTTCTGGGGCCAACGTCCTGACTTTC
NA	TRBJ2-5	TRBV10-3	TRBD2	CAISNTGGGETQYF	TGTGCCATCAGTAATACCGGGGGGGGAGAGACCCAGTACTTC
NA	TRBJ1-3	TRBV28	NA	CASSLFRGTGNTIYF	TGTGCCAGCAGTTTATTTCGGGGTACTGGAAACACCATATATTTT
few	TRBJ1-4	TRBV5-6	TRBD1	CASSVPGQGQEKLFF	TGTGCCAGCAGCGTACCGGGACAGGGGCAAGAAAAACTGTTTTTT
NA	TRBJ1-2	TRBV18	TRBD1	CASSPGTGGGYTF	TGTGCCAGCTCACCCGGGACAGGTGGGGGCTACACCTTC
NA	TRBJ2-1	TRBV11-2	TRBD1	CASSFNRGRSYNEQFF	TGTGCCAGCAGCTTTAACAGGGGGAGATCCTACAATGAGCAGTTCTTC
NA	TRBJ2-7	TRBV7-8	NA	CASSLGSRVIPARQYF	TGTGCCAGCAGCTTAGGGTCCAGGGTGATACCGGCAAGGCAGTACTTC
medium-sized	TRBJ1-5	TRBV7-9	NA	CASSSGSQPQHF	TGTGCCAGCAGCTCAGGATCGCAGCCCCAGCATTTT
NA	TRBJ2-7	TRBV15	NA	CATSKQTGSTYEQYF	TGTGCCACCAGCAAACAGACAGGTTCGACCTACGAGCAGTACTTC
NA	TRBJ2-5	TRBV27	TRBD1	CASRDSVRETQYF	TGTGCCAGCCGGGACAGCGTACGAGAGACCCAGTACTTC
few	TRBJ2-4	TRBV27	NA	CASRGGRTASGLGDIQYF	TGTGCCAGCAGAGGGGGACGGACAGCTAGCGGCTTGGGGGACATTCAGTACTTC
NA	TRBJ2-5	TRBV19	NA	CASSLGGLSFKETQYF	TGTGCCAGTAGTCTCGGCGGGCTTTCTTTTAAAGAGACCCAGTACTTC
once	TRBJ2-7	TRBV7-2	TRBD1	CASSSGFGTATPYEQYF	TGTGCCAGCAGTTCGGGTTTCGGGACAGCCACTCCTTACGAGCAGTACTTC
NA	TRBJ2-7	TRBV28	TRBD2	CASSPRTSGLRTYEQYF	TGTGCCAGCAGTCCCCGGACTAGCGGTTTGCGAACCTACGAGCAGTACTTC
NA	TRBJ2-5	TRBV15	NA	CATSRDAQVQETQYF	TGTGCCACCAGCAGAGATGCGCAGGTTCAAGAGACCCAGTACTTC
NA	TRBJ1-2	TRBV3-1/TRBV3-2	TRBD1	CASSQEGTDYGYTF	TGTGCCAGCAGCCAAGAGGGGACAGACTATGGCTACACCTTC
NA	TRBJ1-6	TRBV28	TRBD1	CASSSGTASPLHF	TGTGCCAGCAGCTCCGGGACAGCCTCACCCCTCCACTTT
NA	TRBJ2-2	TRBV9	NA	CASSLTTGVGAGELFF	TGTGCCAGCAGTCTTACAACGGGAGTGGGCGCCGGGGAGCTGTTTTTT
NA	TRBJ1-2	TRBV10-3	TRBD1	CASLDRTYTF	TGTGCCAGCTTGGACAGGACCTACACCTTC
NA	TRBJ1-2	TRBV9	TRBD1	CASSVFVTGGPYGYTF	TGTGCCAGCAGCGTTTTCGTCACAGGGGGGCCCTATGGCTACACCTTC
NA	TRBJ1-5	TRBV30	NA	CAWSFGGQQPQHF	TGTGCCTGGAGCTTTGGGGGACAACAGCCCCAGCATTTT
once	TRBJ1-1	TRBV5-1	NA	CASSLAAMNTEAFF	TGCGCCAGCAGCTTGGCCGCTATGAACACTGAAGCTTTCTTT
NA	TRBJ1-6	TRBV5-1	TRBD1	CASSGDRGNSPLHF	TGCGCCAGCAGCGGGGACAGGGGAAATTCACCCCTCCACTTT
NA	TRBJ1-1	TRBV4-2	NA	CASSQDSGVNTEAFF	TGTGCCAGCAGCCAAGATTCCGGGGTAAACACTGAAGCTTTCTTT
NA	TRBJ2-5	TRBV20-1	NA	CSAGAQETQYF	TGCAGTGCGGGGGCCCAAGAGACCCAGTACTTC
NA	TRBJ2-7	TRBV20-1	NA	CSASDLALSSYEQYF	TGCAGTGCTAGTGACCTAGCGTTAAGCTCCTACGAGCAGTACTTC
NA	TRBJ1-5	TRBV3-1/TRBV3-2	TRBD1	CASSSTGNQPQHF	TGTGCCAGCAGTTCGACAGGGAATCAGCCCCAGCATTTT
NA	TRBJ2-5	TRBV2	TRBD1	CASSPQGSQETQYF	TGTGCCAGCAGTCCACAGGGGTCCCAAGAGACCCAGTACTTC